Below are 3 T cell receptor beta chains sequenced from a single sample in a study of Ad26.COV2.S vaccination and SARS-CoV-2 variants. Treatment in this sample: some 20 received Ad26.COV2.S at low or high dose, single or two shots; roughly five received placebo; per-sample allocation not given. Collection of samples fell on day 63 after the first vaccine or placebo injection. Method: immunoSEQ multiplex PCR; TCRdb's copy keeps in-frame clones and lacks some. The profile shows more than 350,000 clones, approximately 92% of them singletons. The sample consisted of peripheral blood, taken in a trial of Ad26.COV2.S vaccine versus placebo. These receptors were taken from a person between 18 and 65 years old who received the Ad26.COV2.S COVID-19 vaccine or a placebo.

The V and J genes are TRBV30 and TRBJ2-4; D assignment may be TRBD1 or TRBD2 (5 bases each). The CDR3 spans 16 residues. Germline V gene sequence: CDR1 GTSNPN, CDR2 SVGIG (reference sequence). The V and J ends lost 5 bases and 0 bases respectively, with 17 bases between them. The CDR3 coding sequence is TGTGCCTGGGAGAGGGGAGACTTTTTAGCCAAAAACATTCAGTACTTC. Amino acid sequence: CAWERGDFLAKNIQYF.

The chain combines TRBV5-1 with TRBJ1-1; D remains ambiguous. The V gene lost 0 bases and the J gene lost 1 base, with 7 bases spanning the gap. The CDR3 totals 14 residues. Germline V gene data show CDR1 as SGHRS and CDR2 as YFSETQ. Written as DNA, the CDR3 is TGCGCCAGCAGCTTGGTTTTCGGGAACACTGAAGCTTTCTTT. Encoded protein: CASSLVFGNTEAFF.

The genes are TRBV4-2 and TRBJ2-1; 14 bases match TRBD2. J was trimmed by 0 bases and V by 0 bases; bases with no gene match: 1. This CDR3 spans 18 amino acids. CDR1 and CDR2 from the germline V gene are LGHNA and YNFKEQ. The CDR3 DNA is TGTGCCAGCAGCCAAGAGGGACTAGCGGGAGTCTCCTACAATGAGCAGTTCTTC. It specifies CASSQEGLAGVSYNEQFF.